The T cell receptor beta chain described here comes from a study of T cells in Graves' hyperthyroidism and ophthalmopathy. The junction had 10 bases not matched to a gene; V was cut back by 4 bases and J by 3 bases. Germline lookup yields CDR1 SGDLS and CDR2 YYNGEE. The CDR3 has 15 amino acids. In its sample, this clonotype was seen many times. RNA transcripts gave rise to amplified TCR beta CDR3 regions. First-round RT-PCR with HTBI primers amplified the TCR CDR3 region. TCRdb reanalysed the multiplex PCR reads using MiXCR and keeps one entry per CDR3 protein. Of almost 350,000 distinct CDR3 sequences detected, less than 20% appear once; the ten largest clones hold roughly 16%.

J is TRBJ2-7 and V is TRBV9; 7 bases fit TRBD2. The sample was blood. The receptor was derived from a woman in her 40s with Graves' ophthalmopathy. The CDR3 nucleotides read TGTGCCAGCAGCTCTAGGGGCGGGAGTCGCTACGAGCAGTACTTC. It is translated as CASSSRGGSRYEQYF.